The rows below give T cell receptor beta chains drawn from one sample of a study of blood T cell repertoires in COVID-19. TCRdb keeps only in-frame clones here, not all; method: immunoSEQ multiplex PCR. This table holds around 200,000 clones, 89% found once. The sequencing sample was made of PBMCs or T cells enriched from blood (not recorded which). The receptor set was obtained from a woman in her thirties or forties with acute COVID-19. The CDR3 runs from the conserved cysteine through the conserved F or W. D genes are given only for firm matches. Clone size is given for some rows only: seen once, a few or many times, or a class if the clone is expanded.

CDR3 protein	CDR3 DNA	J gene	V gene	clone size	D gene
CAWSVIRGGNTEAFF	TGTGCCTGGAGTGTAATAAGGGGAGGGAACACTGAAGCTTTCTTT	TRBJ1-1	TRBV30	-	-
CASSRQGARAFF	TGTGCCAGCAGCAGACAGGGGGCGAGAGCTTTCTTT	TRBJ1-1	TRBV2	once	TRBD1
CASSIGAGGYEQYF	TGTGCCAGTAGTATAGGAGCAGGGGGATACGAGCAGTACTTC	TRBJ2-7	TRBV19	-	TRBD1
CASSLTGGSYYEQYF	TGTGCCAGCAGCTTAACGGGCGGGAGCTACTACGAGCAGTACTTC	TRBJ2-7	TRBV7-3	-	TRBD2
CASSPTGGEQYF	TGTGCCAGCAGTCCTACGGGTGGCGAGCAGTACTTC	TRBJ2-7	TRBV27	-	-
CASSPPDRVNEQFF	TGTGCCAGCAGTCCCCCCGACAGGGTTAATGAGCAGTTCTTC	TRBJ2-1	TRBV27	-	TRBD1
CASSDPSTGYSDGYTF	TGTGCCAGCAGTGATCCGAGTACAGGGTACTCGGATGGCTACACCTTC	TRBJ1-2	TRBV25-1	-	-
CASSQDGQGASYNSPLHF	TGTGCCAGCAGCCAAGATGGACAGGGGGCCTCCTATAATTCACCCCTCCACTTT	TRBJ1-6	TRBV4-2	-	TRBD1
CASSPGLAGGYDEQFF	TGTGCCAGCTCACCCGGACTAGCGGGAGGGTATGATGAGCAGTTCTTC	TRBJ2-1	TRBV18	-	TRBD2
CAWSTRTGGTDTQYF	TGTGCCTGGAGTACCCGGACAGGGGGCACAGATACGCAGTATTTT	TRBJ2-3	TRBV30	once	TRBD1
CASRFQGQVTEAFF	TGTGCCAGTAGATTCCAGGGTCAGGTCACTGAAGCTTTCTTT	TRBJ1-1	TRBV19	-	-
CAWSAPDRAFVGYTF	TGTGCCTGGAGTGCGCCGGACAGAGCTTTTGTTGGCTACACCTTC	TRBJ1-2	TRBV30	-	-
CASSLTSGGTYNEQFF	TGCGCCAGCAGCTTGACTAGCGGGGGGACCTACAATGAGCAGTTCTTC	TRBJ2-1	TRBV5-1	-	TRBD2
CASSDSTNYGYTF	TGTGCCAGCTCAGACAGTACTAACTATGGCTACACCTTC	TRBJ1-2	TRBV18	-	-
CASSQAGTGEYGYTF	TGTGCCAGCAGCCAAGCCGGGACAGGGGAGTATGGCTACACCTTC	TRBJ1-2	TRBV3-1/TRBV3-2	-	TRBD1
CASSLFGTAYEQYF	TGTGCCAGCAGCTTATTCGGGACAGCCTACGAGCAGTACTTC	TRBJ2-7	TRBV11-2	-	TRBD1
CASSPAAGGEVTNYGYTF	TGTGCCAGCAGCCCCGCGGCGGGGGGGGAGGTGACTAACTATGGCTACACCTTC	TRBJ1-2	TRBV5-4	-	-
CASVGGQETQYF	TGTGCCAGCGTCGGGGGCCAAGAGACCCAGTACTTC	TRBJ2-5	TRBV2	-	-
CASRKEQYHSPLHF	TGTGCCAGCAGAAAAGAACAGTACCATTCACCCCTCCACTTT	TRBJ1-6	TRBV7-9	few	-
CASSQVRTGYNSPLHF	TGTGCCAGCAGCCAAGTGAGGACAGGCTATAATTCACCCCTCCACTTT	TRBJ1-6	TRBV3-1/TRBV3-2	-	TRBD1
CASRQGPYGYTF	TGTGCCAGCAGACAGGGTCCCTATGGCTACACCTTC	TRBJ1-2	TRBV27	-	-
CASSPTRSRDWELFF	TGTGCCAGCAGCCCCACGCGGAGCCGAGACTGGGAGCTGTTTTTT	TRBJ2-2	TRBV21-1	-	-
CASSFQPGTGVSPLHF	TGCGCCAGCAGCTTTCAACCCGGGACAGGGGTTTCACCCCTCCACTTT	TRBJ1-6	TRBV5-1	-	TRBD1
CASSVPGRETQYF	TGTGCCAGCAGTGTTCCAGGGCGTGAGACCCAGTACTTC	TRBJ2-5	TRBV2	-	-
CASSVTRTGGTDTQYF	TGTGCCAGCAGCGTGACAAGGACAGGGGGGACAGATACGCAGTATTTT	TRBJ2-3	TRBV5-4	-	TRBD1
CASSRTGTGNQPQHF	TGTGCCAGCAGCCGTACCGGGACAGGCAATCAGCCCCAGCATTTT	TRBJ1-5	TRBV27	once	TRBD1
CASSGGTSFSDEQFF	TGTGCCAGCTCAGGCGGGACTAGTTTCTCCGATGAGCAGTTCTTC	TRBJ2-1	TRBV18	-	TRBD2
CASSRHIGEPQHF	TGTGCCAGCAGCCGACATATAGGGGAGCCCCAGCATTTT	TRBJ1-5	TRBV7-8	-	-
CASSPSGVSDTQYF	TGTGCCAGCAGCCCTAGCGGGGTCTCAGATACGCAGTATTTT	TRBJ2-3	TRBV3-1/TRBV3-2	-	TRBD2
CASSEAKPGLAVYEQYF	TGTGCCAGCAGTGAAGCGAAACCGGGACTAGCGGTTTACGAGCAGTACTTC	TRBJ2-7	TRBV2	-	TRBD2
CASSGGTGGGYTF	TGTGCCAGCAGCGGTGGGACAGGGGGTGGCTACACCTTC	TRBJ1-2	TRBV9	-	TRBD1
CASSAAALAGGTYEQYF	TGTGCCAGCAGCGCTGCCGCTCTAGCGGGAGGAACCTACGAGCAGTACTTC	TRBJ2-7	TRBV7-9	-	TRBD2
CASSSRTAGGYTF	TGTGCCAGCAGCTCTCGGACCGCGGGCGGCTACACCTTC	TRBJ1-2	TRBV3-1/TRBV3-2	-	-
CASSYSGQEAPLHF	TGTGCCAGCAGTTACTCAGGACAGGAGGCACCCCTCCACTTT	TRBJ1-6	TRBV6-5	-	TRBD1
CASSLAVGVGYGYTF	TGTGCCAGCAGCTTAGCTGTCGGGGTCGGCTATGGCTACACCTTC	TRBJ1-2	TRBV7-9	few	-
CASSPEVGANYGYTF	TGTGCCAGCAGCCCAGAAGTAGGGGCTAACTATGGCTACACCTTC	TRBJ1-2	TRBV7-6	-	-
CASGLLTGGLAGGNEQFF	TGTGCTAGTGGTTTGCTTACCGGAGGACTAGCGGGGGGAAATGAGCAGTTCTTC	TRBJ2-1	TRBV12-5	once	TRBD2
CASSQGFGQQGNYGYTF	TGTGCCAGCAGCCAAGGATTTGGACAGCAGGGTAACTATGGCTACACCTTC	TRBJ1-2	TRBV14	-	-
CASSYQTGRYEQYF	TGTGCCAGCAGTTACCAGACAGGTCGCTACGAGCAGTACTTC	TRBJ2-7	TRBV27	-	-
CSGGQGGGAFF	TGCAGCGGCGGACAGGGGGGCGGGGCTTTCTTT	TRBJ1-1	TRBV29-1	-	TRBD1
CAWSVWRGRYEKLFF	TGTGCCTGGAGTGTATGGAGGGGGCGGTATGAAAAACTGTTTTTT	TRBJ1-4	TRBV30	-	TRBD1
CASSSGAVNEQFF	TGTGCCAGCAGCAGCGGGGCTGTAAATGAGCAGTTCTTC	TRBJ2-1	TRBV7-3	-	TRBD2
CASSQRGSSYEQYF	TGTGCCAGCAGCCAAAGGGGTAGCTCCTACGAGCAGTACTTC	TRBJ2-7	TRBV13	-	-
CASSIGLAGVGDTQYF	TGTGCCAGCAGCATCGGACTAGCGGGGGTGGGAGATACGCAGTATTTT	TRBJ2-3	TRBV7-8	-	TRBD2
CASSPRTGPPEAFF	TGTGCCAGCTCACCCCGGACAGGCCCCCCTGAAGCTTTCTTT	TRBJ1-1	TRBV18	-	TRBD1
CASSLAGASTDTQYF	TGTGCCAGCAGCTTGGCAGGGGCTAGCACAGATACGCAGTATTTT	TRBJ2-3	TRBV5-4	-	-